This T cell receptor beta chain is drawn from a study of spatial heterogeneity in lung cancer. Study details: Strong correlation was found between tumor-region TCR transcript counts and a T cell module score from matched bulk RNA-seq.

In its sample, this clonotype was seen many times. Its antigen is unidentified. The CDR3 runs 15 residues. Germline CDR1 is MDHEN and CDR2 is SYDVKM. Trimming cost V 6 bases and J 3 bases, with 17 bases left between them. The sample's time point: sample taken at primary tumor resection. TCRdb re-called the 5' RACE reads through MiXCR, storing one row per CDR3 protein. The table has approximately 5,000 distinct CDR3 sequences, roughly 8% seen once. Study outcomes and limitations: Expanded TCRs classified as ubiquitous or regional were counted, and these counts tracked ubiquitous and regional nonsynonymous mutations, respectively. Within tumors, counts of expanded alpha and beta TCRs tracked tumor mutation counts.

This specimen consisted of lung tumor tissue, obtained at surgery. This sequence was found in a female donor with early-stage non-small cell lung cancer. V and J are TRBV28 and TRBJ2-5; a possible D gene is TRBD1 (6 bases). The CDR3 DNA follows: TGTGCCAGCAGCTCGGATTATTACAGGGAAGAGACCCAGTACTTC. Amino acid sequence: CASSSDYYREETQYF.